This T cell receptor beta chain was obtained from a study of PD-1 blockade in classical Hodgkin lymphoma (dated by TCRdb to the early 2020s). As for the study more broadly: The study used CyTOF and TCR beta sequencing to define a peripheral blood immune signature of response to PD-1 blockade in classical Hodgkin lymphoma.

From a lookup of the germline V gene (reference sequence), CDR1 and CDR2 are MNHNY and SVGAGI. The CDR3 numbers 13 residues from cysteine through phenylalanine. The read is trimmed to its CDR3 DNA, 39 bases read in frame from base 1. V gives up 7 bases and J gives up 3 bases, and the segment between their germline ends measures 9 bases. Genomic DNA was isolated using the Qiagen DNeasy kit from unsorted PBMCs as well as from negatively selected CD4+ and CD8+ fractions. TCR beta CDR3 regions were subjected to amplification by immunoSEQ multiplex PCR with primers that anneal to V and J segments. A synthetic immune receptor repertoire was used to minimize amplification bias, and remaining bias was computationally removed after sequencing. Under the source paper's analysis protocol: Custom Python scripts were used to quantify repertoire diversity as the Shannon entropy index. The unsorted, CD4+ and CD8+ repertoires were each analyzed separately, with the exception of combined analyses, where CD4+ and CD8+ sequences were merged in silico. TCRdb's version of the immuneACCESS table is confined to in-frame rearrangements and falls short of the full clone set. An unresolved V gene accounts for under half of the shortfall where checked; the remainder is of unknown origin. V and J calls and clone size follow that table, whereas D and trimming were derived from the DNA. Present in this sample are about 22,000 clones, 80% to 90% of which were seen just once. The ten biggest clones cover about 0.24% of the sample.

On the study overall, not on this receptor specifically: Baseline TCR diversity was reported to be lower in newly diagnosed patients than in healthy donors and to be lower still in relapsed/refractory patients. Only a single clinical trial cohort was studied, and what caused the repertoire differences, possibly disease activity or prior therapy, remained undefined.

Turning to this clone: No antigen is known for it. No base quality values were provided; no much bigger clone lies one nucleotide off.

The sample's time point label, in plain terms: newly diagnosed, previously untreated cHL patient sample. Magnetic negative selection with a Miltenyi CD4+ T cell isolation kit was used to purify CD4+ T cells from thawed PBMCs. PBMCs from patients with newly diagnosed, previously untreated classical Hodgkin lymphoma were sequenced as a comparison group for the relapsed/refractory trial patients. After peripheral blood was drawn into 8 mL Vacutainer Cell Preparation Tubes, PBMCs were isolated by centrifugation and then cryopreserved. Purified CD4+ and CD8+ fractions were prepared only for cases in which an additional PBMC sample was available. Magnetically labelled cells were removed on LS columns in a quadroMACS separator, and the flow-through was retained as the purified fraction.

This clonotype was obtained from a human donor with classical Hodgkin lymphoma. Sequences were obtained from CD4+ T cells from blood. The chain joins TRBV6-6 to TRBJ2-2; the D gene may be TRBD1 or TRBD2, since each aligns over 5 bases. The CDR3 region has the sequence CASTGTDTGELFF. The DNA is as follows: TGTGCCAGCACAGGGACGGACACCGGGGAGCTGTTTTTT.